This paragraph reports one T cell receptor beta chain. Its antigen remains undetermined. The donors whose samples were sequenced had carbamazepine-induced Stevens-Johnson syndrome or toxic epidermal necrolysis (CBZ-SJS/TEN). To look for drug-specific clonotypes, next-generation sequencing was used to profile the T cell receptor repertoires of patients with drug-induced severe cutaneous adverse reactions. The RNA was isolated from either blister cells of skin lesions or peripheral blood mononuclear cells. CDR1 and CDR2 are drawn from the germline V gene: SQVTM, ANQGSEA. From its cysteine to its phenylalanine, the CDR3 spans 12 amino acids. The DNA is not on file. For both bulk and single-cell sequencing, libraries were prepared with the iRepertoire multiplex PCR system and TCR subtype-specific primers. Multiplex PCR with primers targeting V, D and J gene regions was used to generate bulk TCR beta libraries. Approximately 95-550 ng of RNA per sample was used as input for bulk TCR library preparation. Bulk TCR beta amplicons were sequenced on an Illumina MiSeq. In the source study's methods: Sample misassignments and low-quality sequencing reads were filtered out during quality control steps. The amino acids lying between the V-gene Y[YFLI]C motif and the J-segment [FW]GXGT motif were defined as CDR3. TRBV and TRBJ gene assignments and CDR3 clonotypes followed the IMGT database. For each sample, TRBV expression was normalized against the mean for the same gene in PBMC from around 45 healthy donors. One entry per CDR3 protein sequence results from the TCRdb reprocessing of the reads, with DNA left out. These V and J calls rely on TCRdb rather than the paper's analysis. The data table for this sample lists 9,500 or so distinct CDR3 sequences. The ten largest clonotypes hold 20% to 25% of the sample.

This sample was included in a study of T cells in severe cutaneous drug reactions (dated by TCRdb to the late 2010s). Describing the broader study: Patients were recruited between the early 2010s and the late 2010s from Taiwan, Thailand and a European registry network. Biological samples, such as blister fluids/cells and PBMC, were collected from patients during the acute or recovery stage. The Naranjo algorithm and the ALDEN drug causality algorithm were used to identify the culprit drug. The study paired bulk TCR sequencing with single-cell sequencing, quantitative PCR validation, functional assays and transgenic mouse experiments. Only patients with a probable or definite SJS/TEN or DRESS diagnosis by RegiSCAR criteria were enrolled. To build the libraries, iRepertoire multiplex PCR was used, and the authors pointed to a comparison in which iRepertoire and 5' RACE methods, with or without UMI, captured abundant clonotypes similarly. On the study overall, not on this receptor specifically: CBZ-SJS/TEN patients showed strongly increased TRBV12-4 usage, with an average of about 30% in blister cells and roughly 5% in PBMC. The authors stated that further study is still needed to find out whether the public TCR applies more generally to SJS/TEN caused by other drugs. A public TCRbeta CDR3 was found in all seven CBZ-SJS/TEN blister samples (mean approximately 14%) but was undetectable or scarce in tolerant-control and healthy-donor PBMC.

This TCR derives from a human donor with Stevens-Johnson syndrome, a severe cutaneous drug reaction. Sequences were obtained from cells from a skin blister. Sample cell subset or site, as interpreted from the label and publication: unsorted cells from skin lesion blisters. The receptor chain draws on TRBV29-1 and TRBJ2-1; TCRdb names TRBD2, which stays unverified in the absence of DNA. The CDR3 region reads CSVGWGVNEQFF.